This TCR beta chain comes out of a study of blood T cell repertoires in COVID-19. Study information: Sources were T cells, B-cell-depleted T cells, or PBMCs; the material itself was cDNA or gDNA.

Participants spanned ages about 18 to 89 years and resided in 20 to 30 US areas. Contact with a PCR-confirmed or clinician-diagnosed COVID-19 case occurred within 2 weeks of entry. Generated by immunoSEQ multiplex PCR, the TCRdb table keeps only in-frame clones and is missing some. This table holds some 320,000 clones, 85% found once. Sequenced material: PBMCs or T cells enriched from blood (not recorded which). The TCR originated in a woman in her twenties or thirties who had been exposed to COVID-19.

The CDR3: CASSLGRLGITNEKLFF. In DNA, the CDR3 is TGTGCCAGCAGCTTAGGGAGGTTGGGGATCACTAATGAAAAACTGTTTTTT. The rearrangement uses TRBV11-2 and TRBJ1-4; no clear D. Trimming shortened V by 1 base and J by 2 bases, and 14 bases separated the two germline ends. Germline lookup yields CDR1 SGHAT and CDR2 FQNNGV. The CDR3 length is 17 residues. Together with reference TRBV11-2 and TRBJ1-4, the CDR3 gives the full variable domain: EAGVAQSPRYKIIEKRQSVAFWCNPISGHATLYWYQQILGQGPKLLIQFQNNGVVDDSQLPKDRFSAERLKGVDSTLKIQPAKLEDSAVYLCASSLGRLGITNEKLFFGSGTQLSVL.